This T cell receptor beta chain stems from a study of long-term antiretroviral therapy in people with HIV. Assay version v3.0 of immunoSEQ was used, and it was run at survey level. The protocol was immunoSEQ multiplex PCR, while the TCRdb copy is restricted to in-frame clones and leaves out a portion. The profile shows over 20,000 clones, about 88% of them singletons. In germline, CDR1 is SGHDT, CDR2 YYEEEE. V dropped 3 bases and J dropped 5 bases, with 5 bases sitting between them. The length of the CDR3 is 11 residues. The receptor was isolated from a woman aged 25 to 39 with HIV. Sample: unsorted PBMCs, taken 1.9 years after starting antiretroviral therapy. The chain joins TRBV5-6 to TRBJ2-5; D is unclear. The CDR3 nucleotides are TGTGCCAGCAGCTCCTGGGAGACCCAGTACTTC. Its translation: CASSSWETQYF.